The clone carrying this T cell receptor beta chain has more than one count but fewer than ten. Antigen: not known. The sample originates from a study of cytomegalovirus exposure and HLA in healthy donors. PCR used 60 Vbeta primers and 13 Jbeta primers. Data came from immunoSEQ multiplex PCR; TCRdb stores just in-frame clones and leaves some out. The table has some 40,000 clones, around 58% seen once. General observations from the study: For most TCR beta V segments, an earlier analysis put the productive rate at about 87% or about 30% of the time. Based on reports, TCR beta sequences accurately predicted HLA-A and HLA-B alleles for most subjects. Upon later analysis, TCR association rates were observed to vary by HLA locus, being highest for DRB1 and lowest for HLA-C. Trimming of TCR beta V- and J-genes showed a link, identified in a later analysis, to a missense DCLRE1C variant.

The sequence derives from a man aged 55 to 70 in good health and CMV-seropositive. The material sequenced was PBMCs.

CDR3 region: CASSQDMTSGTDTQYF. CDR3 DNA sequence: TGTGCCAGCAGCCAAGATATGACTAGCGGCACAGATACGCAGTATTTT. The J gene is TRBJ2-3, the V gene TRBV4-2; 8 positions match TRBD2. This CDR3 region has 16 residues. The trim removed 0 bases at V and 1 base at J, leaving 3 bases unmatched. The germline CDR1 and CDR2 sequences are LGHNA and YNFKEQ.